The next 31 T cell receptor beta chains were all read from a single sample in a study of T cell clonotyping in hematopoietic cell transplantation. Method: immunoSEQ multiplex PCR; TCRdb's copy keeps in-frame clones and lacks some. The repertoire holds more than 40,000 clones, 85% seen once, with about 2.6% in the top ten. Time point described: recipient sample about 28 days before transplant, after cytoreduction. This material consisted of peripheral blood mononuclear cells, taken before stem cell transplant. These receptors were taken from a man in his sixties with acute myeloid leukemia. Some clones in this sample may be carry-over from other donors' samples.

The genes are TRBV6-1 and TRBJ2-2; TRBD1 might be the D (6 bases). The CDR3 spans 17 residues. Germline values: CDR1 MNHNS, CDR2 SASEGT. Trimming pared 3 bases from V and 3 bases from J, leaving 17 bases between. The CDR3 reads CASSDNGQRIYTGELFF. CDR3 nucleotide sequence: TGTGCCAGCAGTGATAATGGACAGCGGATTTACACCGGGGAGCTGTTTTTT.

The chain recombines TRBV5-8 with TRBJ2-5, with TRBD2 as a possible D gene (6 bases). V lost 9 bases and J lost 2, with 11 bases in between. Germline V lookup: CDR1 SGHTS, CDR2 YDEGEE. The CDR3 loop spans 12 amino acids. The CDR3 is CATRELQETQYF. The CDR3 coding sequence is TGTGCCACACGGGAGTTACAAGAGACCCAGTACTTC.

The chain has TRBV19 and TRBJ2-1; perhaps TRBD1 as D (5 bases). The CDR3 sequence is 14 residues long. The germline gives CDR1 LNHDA, CDR2 SQIVND (reference sequence). With 11 bases removed from V and 4 bases from J, the gap between germline ends came to 18 bases. As DNA, the CDR3 is TGTGCCTCCCAAACCATAGGGGCGTACAATGAGCAGTTCTTC. Its protein product is CASQTIGAYNEQFF.

The chain recombines TRBV7-2 with TRBJ1-2; TRBD1 is a possible D gene (6 bases). CDR3 size: 13 residues. CDR1 is SGHTA and CDR2 is FQGNSA in the germline V gene. Trimming cost V 1 base and J 11 bases, with 14 bases left between them. CDR3 sequence: CASSLDAGDAYTF. CDR3 DNA sequence: TGTGCCAGCAGCTTAGACGCAGGGGACGCTTACACCTTC.

The chain has TRBV19 and TRBJ1-2, with D uncertain. This CDR3 is 15 amino acids long. V was trimmed by 3 bases and J by 6 bases, leaving 17 bases between them. Germline CDR1 is LNHDA and CDR2 is SQIVND (reference sequence). This chain's CDR3 is CASSISMPELDGYTF. The CDR3 coding sequence is TGTGCCAGTAGTATCTCTATGCCCGAACTGGATGGCTACACCTTC. The full variable domain, with the rest looked up from reference TRBV19 and TRBJ1-2, is DGGITQSPKYLFRKEGQNVTLSCEQNLNHDAMYWYRQDPGQGLRLIYYSQIVNDFQKGDIAEGYSVSREKKESFPLTVTSAQKNPTAFYLCASSISMPELDGYTFGSGTRLTVV.

The chain carries TRBV4-1 and TRBJ2-7, with TRBD1 as a possible D gene (6 bases). Per germline, CDR1 MGHRA and CDR2 YSYEKL. The CDR3 is 18 amino acids. With 0 bases removed from V and 3 bases from J, the gap between germline ends came to 21 bases. CDR3 protein: CASSQDPLDSLQDYEQYF. DNA of the CDR3: TGCGCCAGCAGCCAAGACCCTTTGGACAGCCTACAGGACTACGAGCAGTACTTC.

Here the CDR3 reads CASRDRRSSYEQYF. DNA of the CDR3: TGTGCCAGTAGGGACAGGAGGAGCTCCTACGAGCAGTACTTC. The V gene is TRBV19, the J gene TRBJ2-7, with 7 positions matching TRBD1. This CDR3 has 14 amino acids. V was pared by 6 bases and J by 0 bases, with 5 bases of the junction left unmatched. Germline V CDR1 and CDR2: LNHDA, SQIVND (reference sequence).

The chain combines TRBV5-1 with TRBJ1-1, with a weak D call TRBD1 (6 bases). CDR3 size: 13 residues. Germline values: CDR1 SGHRS, CDR2 YFSETQ. Trimming cost V 5 bases and J 4 bases, with 12 bases left between them. The CDR3 loop reads CASRADRTTEAFF. The DNA of the CDR3 is TGCGCCAGCAGGGCTGACAGGACCACTGAAGCTTTCTTT.

The chain employs TRBV5-8 and TRBJ2-1, with 10 bases fitting TRBD1. Germline V gene lookup returns CDR1 SGHTS and CDR2 YDEGEE. Germline trimming cut 3 bases from V and 2 bases from J; bases unmatched to any gene: 5. CDR3 length: 16 amino acids. The CDR3 DNA follows: TGTGCCAGCAGCTCCACCGGGACAGGGGCCTACAATGAGCAGTTCTTC. Its translation: CASSSTGTGAYNEQFF.

The chain combines TRBV6-6 with TRBJ2-7, with 11 bases identical to TRBD1. Germline V gives CDR1 MNHNY, CDR2 SVGAGI (reference sequence). Unmatched junction bases numbered 4, after V lost 0 bases and J lost 3 bases. The CDR3 covers 16 residues. The CDR3 protein is CASSYSRTGGNYEQYF. The DNA of the CDR3 is TGTGCCAGCAGTTACTCGAGGACAGGGGGCAACTACGAGCAGTACTTC.

V usage is TRBV4-1 and J usage is TRBJ2-7, with TRBD1 matching over 8 bases. The CDR3 covers 15 residues. The junction had 4 bases not matched to a gene; V was cut back by 0 bases and J by 3 bases. Germline V gene data show CDR1 as MGHRA and CDR2 as YSYEKL. The CDR3: CASSQDTGGGYEQYF. The CDR3 bases are TGCGCCAGCAGCCAAGATACAGGGGGAGGCTACGAGCAGTACTTC.

The V call is TRBV28, the J call TRBJ2-2; unclear D gene. V lost 6 bases and J lost 3, with 8 bases in between. CDR1 MDHEN and CDR2 SYDVKM come from the germline V gene. The CDR3 consists of 13 residues. The CDR3 sequence: CASSLTYTGELFF. The CDR3 DNA reads as TGTGCCAGCAGCCTTACATACACCGGGGAGCTGTTTTTT.

The DNA for the CDR3 is TGCGCCAGCAGCCAAATGGCTTTTGGGGCCAACGTCCTGACTTTC. This translates into CASSQMAFGANVLTF. This rearrangement joins TRBV4-1 to TRBJ2-6; no clear D gene. There are 15 residues in the CDR3. V lost 2 bases to trimming and J lost 3 bases, with 8 bases between them. In germline, CDR1 is MGHRA, CDR2 YSYEKL.

This rearrangement joins TRBV10-3 to TRBJ1-5; 7 positions agree with TRBD1. The CDR3 totals 13 residues. J was trimmed by 7 bases and V by 6 bases; bases with no gene match: 6. Germline-derived CDR1 and CDR2 are ENHRY and SYGVKD. Written as DNA, the CDR3 is TGTGCCATCAGACGACAGGGTGACCAGCCCCAGCATTTT. Translation: CAIRRQGDQPQHF.

CDR3 protein: CASSQEFRGNQPQHF. For the CDR3, the DNA is TGCGCCAGCAGCCAAGAATTTCGAGGCAATCAGCCCCAGCATTTT. V is TRBV4-3 and J is TRBJ1-5; the D is unclear. The germline V gene encodes CDR1 LGHNA and CDR2 YSLEER. With 0 bases removed from V and 2 bases from J, the gap between germline ends came to 8 bases. The CDR3 is 15 amino acids.

V is TRBV4-3 and J is TRBJ2-3; 8 bases line up with TRBD2. V gave up 1 base and J gave up 3 bases; unmatched junction bases: 9. Germline assignment: CDR1 LGHNA and CDR2 YSLEER. The CDR3 covers 17 residues. The CDR3 region has the DNA TGCGCCAGCAGCCAAGGGCGTCGAGCTAGCGGGACAGATACGCAGTATTTT. It codes for CASSQGRRASGTDTQYF.

The chain carries TRBV5-6 and TRBJ1-6; D is undetermined. This CDR3 region has 12 residues. Germline V gene lookup returns CDR1 SGHDT and CDR2 YYEEEE. V gave up 1 base and J gave up 9 bases, with 5 bases separating them. CDR3 residues: CASSLSASPLHF. CDR3 nucleotides: TGTGCCAGCAGCTTGAGTGCTTCACCCCTCCACTTT.

The chain links TRBV6-5 to TRBJ1-1; perhaps TRBD1 as D (6 bases). The CDR3 runs 14 residues. V was shortened by 2 bases and J by 6 bases, with 13 bases between the two germline ends. CDR1 MNHEY and CDR2 SVGAGI come from the germline V gene. The CDR3 sequence: CASSYGQGLAEAFF. In DNA, the CDR3 is TGTGCCAGCAGTTACGGCCAGGGGCTGGCTGAAGCTTTCTTT.

The chain uses TRBV7-2 and TRBJ1-2; tentatively, D is TRBD1 (5 bases). This CDR3 is 15 amino acids long. The germline V gene has CDR1 SGHTA and CDR2 FQGNSA. Trimming shortened V by 5 bases and J by 2 bases, and 15 bases separated the two germline ends. The CDR3 coding sequence is TGTGCCAGCAGCCCGGGACCGCAGGCCAACTATGGCTACACCTTC. Translated: CASSPGPQANYGYTF. The full variable domain, rest sourced from reference TRBV7-2 and TRBJ1-2, is GAGVSQSPSNKVTEKGKDVELRCDPISGHTALYWYRQSLGQGLEFLIYFQGNSAPDKSGLPSDRFSAERTGGSVSTLTIQRTQQEDSAVYLCASSPGPQANYGYTFGSGTRLTVV.

This chain joins TRBV19 and TRBJ1-6; D is unclear. Between the trimmed V and J ends, which lost 11 bases and 0 bases, there was a span of 14 bases. Germline CDR1 is LNHDA and CDR2 is SQIVND (reference sequence). The CDR3 sequence is 15 residues long. The CDR3: CASPRGSSYNSPLHF. The CDR3 bases are TGTGCCTCCCCCCGCGGCAGCTCCTATAATTCACCCCTCCACTTT.

The gene calls are TRBV9 and TRBJ2-2; D is uncertain. The CDR3 runs 12 residues. The germline CDR1 and CDR2 sequences are SGDLS and YYNGEE. The ends were cut back, 3 bases at V and 7 bases at J, with 7 bases in the middle. The CDR3: CASSGDGGELFF. CDR3 coding DNA: TGTGCCAGCAGCGGGGATGGCGGGGAGCTGTTTTTT.

The chain is built from TRBV28 and TRBJ2-6; tentatively, D is TRBD1 or TRBD2 (5 bases each). CDR3 length: 18 residues. Germline V gives CDR1 MDHEN, CDR2 SYDVKM. The V end lost 7 bases, the J end lost 0 bases, and 19 bases lay between the germline ends. DNA of the CDR3: TGTGCCAGCATTGGGACGGTGCTCTTAACCTCTGGGGCCAACGTCCTGACTTTC. Its protein product is CASIGTVLLTSGANVLTF.

The V and J genes are TRBV6-1 and TRBJ2-7, with TRBD2 matching over 8 bases. V trimming: 6 bases; J trimming: 4 bases; junction bases outside the gene matches: 11. The CDR3 is 15 amino acids. The germline CDR1 and CDR2 sequences are MNHNS and SASEGT. The CDR3 DNA follows: TGTGCCAGCAGGCCCCCCGGGACTAGTGTGTACGAGCAGTACTTC. It encodes CASRPPGTSVYEQYF.

This sequence joins TRBV5-1 and TRBJ2-3; TRBD2 matches at 11 bases. The V segment lost 4 bases and the J segment 5 bases; nucleotides outside the gene matches: 9. The CDR3 covers 16 residues. Germline V gene sequence: CDR1 SGHRS, CDR2 YFSETQ. Here the CDR3 reads CASSPGSGGAGDTQYF. The CDR3 DNA follows: TGCGCCAGCAGCCCCGGTAGCGGGGGGGCCGGAGATACGCAGTATTTT.

The rearrangement uses TRBV4-3 and TRBJ1-3; TRBD1 is a possible D gene (5 bases). This CDR3 comprises 19 residues. CDR1 and CDR2 from the germline V gene are LGHNA and YSLEER. The ends were cut back, 0 bases at V and 7 bases at J, with 25 bases in the middle. The CDR3: CASSQDFPAGGSVWNTIYF. DNA of the CDR3: TGCGCCAGCAGCCAAGATTTCCCCGCTGGGGGAAGCGTTTGGAACACCATATATTTT.

The chain uses TRBV15 and TRBJ1-5; D remains ambiguous. V was pared by 3 bases and J by 11 bases, with 17 bases between. The length of the CDR3 is 14 residues. CDR1 is LNHNV, CDR2 YYDKDF, per germline (reference sequence). CDR3 protein: CATSRPGPRMTQHF. The CDR3 coding sequence is TGTGCCACCAGCAGGCCGGGCCCGCGAATGACCCAGCATTTT.

This clone was found a few times. The CDR3 sequence is CASSEMVAQGAGETQYF. CDR3 nucleotides: TGTGCCAGCAGTGAAATGGTGGCGCAGGGGGCTGGAGAGACCCAGTACTTC. V and J are TRBV2 and TRBJ2-5; 8 bases align to TRBD1. CDR3 length: 17 residues. The germline CDR1 and CDR2 sequences are SNHLY and FYNNEI. Trimming took 2 bases from V and 4 from J; bases not matched to a gene: 12. The variable domain in full, completed from reference TRBV2 and TRBJ2-5, reads EPEVTQTPSHQVTQMGQEVILRCVPISNHLYFYWYRQILGQKVEFLVSFYNNEISEKSEIFDDQFSVERPDGSNFTLKIRSTKLEDSAMYFCASSEMVAQGAGETQYFGPGTRLLVL.

The J gene is TRBJ2-5, the V gene TRBV6-5; 8 positions agree with TRBD1. J lost 5 bases, V lost 3 bases, and 8 bases had no gene match. CDR3 size: 15 residues. Germline lookup yields CDR1 MNHEY and CDR2 SVGAGI. DNA of the CDR3: TGTGCCAGCAGTTATTGGCAGGGGGCTACGGAGACCCAGTACTTC. It encodes CASSYWQGATETQYF.

V usage is TRBV19 and J usage is TRBJ1-5, with 9 positions matching TRBD1. The CDR3 loop spans 17 amino acids. Germline CDR1 is LNHDA and CDR2 is SQIVND (reference sequence). The junction had 11 bases not matched to a gene; V was cut back by 4 bases and J by 4 bases. CDR3 bases: TGTGCCAGTAGTACATCCGGGACAGGGTCGAGGAATCAGCCCCAGCATTTT. It specifies CASSTSGTGSRNQPQHF.

This chain connects TRBV6-5 to TRBJ1-2, with 8 bases that match TRBD1. This CDR3 contains 14 residues. V lost 6 bases, J lost 4 bases, and 7 bases stayed unmatched. In germline, CDR1 is MNHEY, CDR2 SVGAGI. The CDR3 region is CASRDSGGGYGYTF. CDR3 DNA: TGTGCCAGCAGAGACTCAGGGGGCGGCTATGGCTACACCTTC.

This chain joins TRBV19 and TRBJ2-7; D may match TRBD1 or TRBD2 (5 bases each). This CDR3 spans 12 amino acids. Trimming took 4 bases from V and 3 from J, leaving 7 bases between them. The germline V gene encodes CDR1 LNHDA and CDR2 SQIVND (reference sequence). The CDR3 reads CASSRGDYEQYF. The CDR3 DNA reads as TGTGCCAGTAGTAGAGGGGACTACGAGCAGTACTTC.